The rows below give T cell receptor beta chains drawn from one sample of a study of blood T cell repertoires in COVID-19. Sequencing was performed with immunoSEQ multiplex PCR; in TCRdb, only in-frame clones are kept and a portion is missing. The sample has roughly 300,000 clones, 70% to 90% seen once. The material sequenced was PBMCs or T cells enriched from blood (not recorded which). The receptors were gathered from a woman aged 30 to 39 who had recovered from COVID-19. Both conserved end residues are part of each CDR3. Each record gives: D gene, clone size, J gene, V gene, CDR3 protein, CDR3 DNA. The D gene is left open where the match is weak. Clone size is stated in some rows and not others, as once, few, many or a class when expanded.

d_gene: TRBD1; abundance: once; j_gene: TRBJ1-5; v_gene: TRBV7-2; CDR3aa: CASSPDRVNQPQHF; CDR3nt: TGTGCCAGCAGCCCCGACAGGGTCAATCAGCCCCAGCATTTT
d_gene: -; abundance: -; j_gene: TRBJ2-7; v_gene: TRBV27; CDR3aa: CASSFTASYEQYF; CDR3nt: TGTGCCAGCAGTTTTACTGCGTCCTACGAGCAGTACTTC
d_gene: -; abundance: -; j_gene: TRBJ1-6; v_gene: TRBV19; CDR3aa: CASSTTAPNSPLHF; CDR3nt: TGTGCCAGTAGTACCACAGCCCCCAATTCACCCCTCCACTTT
d_gene: -; abundance: once; j_gene: TRBJ2-3; v_gene: TRBV18; CDR3aa: CASSPNTGTVTDTQYF; CDR3nt: TGTGCCAGCTCACCGAACACAGGGACGGTCACAGATACGCAGTATTTT
d_gene: TRBD1; abundance: -; j_gene: TRBJ1-5; v_gene: TRBV27; CDR3aa: CASSLTGGFHQPQHF; CDR3nt: TGTGCCAGCAGTTTGACAGGGGGCTTTCATCAGCCCCAGCATTTT
d_gene: -; abundance: -; j_gene: TRBJ1-3; v_gene: TRBV9; CDR3aa: CASSQAGGLSGNTIYF; CDR3nt: TGTGCCAGCAGCCAGGCTGGAGGCCTCTCTGGAAACACCATATATTTT
d_gene: -; abundance: -; j_gene: TRBJ1-3; v_gene: TRBV19; CDR3aa: CASSIQRSGNTIYF; CDR3nt: TGTGCCAGTAGTATCCAGCGATCTGGAAACACCATATATTTT
d_gene: -; abundance: -; j_gene: TRBJ1-2; v_gene: TRBV7-9; CDR3aa: CASIPDRVASGYTF; CDR3nt: TGTGCCAGCATCCCGGACAGAGTGGCGTCTGGCTACACCTTC
d_gene: -; abundance: -; j_gene: TRBJ1-4; v_gene: TRBV7-8; CDR3aa: CASSPQPTALSGKLFF; CDR3nt: TGTGCCAGCAGCCCGCAGCCGACGGCGCTAAGCGGGAAACTGTTTTTT
d_gene: -; abundance: -; j_gene: TRBJ1-1; v_gene: TRBV19; CDR3aa: CASSITGSGTEAFF; CDR3nt: TGTGCCAGTAGTATCACAGGGAGTGGTACTGAAGCTTTCTTT
d_gene: -; abundance: -; j_gene: TRBJ1-3; v_gene: TRBV11-2; CDR3aa: CASSYLLMGRMSGNTIYF; CDR3nt: TGTGCCAGCAGCTATCTTTTGATGGGGCGGATGTCTGGAAACACCATATATTTT
d_gene: TRBD1; abundance: -; j_gene: TRBJ1-2; v_gene: TRBV9; CDR3aa: CASSVGTDANYGYTF; CDR3nt: TGTGCCAGCAGCGTGGGGACAGATGCTAACTATGGCTACACCTTC
d_gene: TRBD1; abundance: -; j_gene: TRBJ2-7; v_gene: TRBV29-1; CDR3aa: CSVAPQGDQQYF; CDR3nt: TGCAGCGTGGCACCTCAGGGGGACCAGCAGTACTTC
d_gene: TRBD1; abundance: -; j_gene: TRBJ1-1; v_gene: TRBV7-8; CDR3aa: CASSRTGATEAFF; CDR3nt: TGTGCCAGCAGCCGAACAGGGGCTACTGAAGCTTTCTTT
d_gene: TRBD1; abundance: -; j_gene: TRBJ1-6; v_gene: TRBV5-1; CDR3aa: CASSTDRGKGSPLHF; CDR3nt: TGCGCCAGCAGCACCGACAGGGGGAAAGGATCACCCCTCCACTTT
d_gene: TRBD1; abundance: -; j_gene: TRBJ1-2; v_gene: TRBV5-1; CDR3aa: CASSVDRAGDGYTF; CDR3nt: TGCGCCAGCAGCGTGGACAGGGCCGGGGATGGCTACACCTTC
d_gene: -; abundance: -; j_gene: TRBJ2-4; v_gene: TRBV7-9; CDR3aa: CASSSLGGLGRNIQYF; CDR3nt: TGTGCCAGCAGCTCCTTGGGGGGACTGGGACGAAACATTCAGTACTTC
d_gene: TRBD1; abundance: -; j_gene: TRBJ1-2; v_gene: TRBV20-1; CDR3aa: CSASEGARGYTF; CDR3nt: TGCAGTGCTAGTGAGGGGGCGCGGGGCTACACCTTC
d_gene: -; abundance: -; j_gene: TRBJ1-2; v_gene: TRBV6-5; CDR3aa: CASSYSGHSTYGYTF; CDR3nt: TGTGCCAGCAGTTACAGCGGTCACAGCACCTATGGCTACACCTTC
d_gene: -; abundance: -; j_gene: TRBJ1-3; v_gene: TRBV6-5; CDR3aa: CASTPDRSSGNTIYF; CDR3nt: TGTGCCAGCACCCCGGACAGAAGCTCTGGAAACACCATATATTTT
d_gene: TRBD2; abundance: -; j_gene: TRBJ2-1; v_gene: TRBV30; CDR3aa: CAWTTGGTYNEQFF; CDR3nt: TGTGCCTGGACCACGGGGGGTACCTACAATGAGCAGTTCTTC
d_gene: -; abundance: once; j_gene: TRBJ2-6; v_gene: TRBV30; CDR3aa: CAWSAQSVLAGANVLTF; CDR3nt: TGTGCCTGGAGTGCCCAATCGGTTCTGGCTGGGGCCAACGTCCTGACTTTC
d_gene: -; abundance: -; j_gene: TRBJ1-1; v_gene: TRBV29-1; CDR3aa: CSVVPVGVNTEAFF; CDR3nt: TGCAGCGTTGTTCCGGTCGGAGTGAACACTGAAGCTTTCTTT
d_gene: TRBD2; abundance: -; j_gene: TRBJ2-7; v_gene: TRBV6-5; CDR3aa: CASALWASGNYEQYF; CDR3nt: TGTGCCAGCGCCCTCTGGGCTAGCGGTAACTACGAGCAGTACTTC
d_gene: TRBD1; abundance: -; j_gene: TRBJ1-2; v_gene: TRBV4-3; CDR3aa: CASSQGTSDRAGYTF; CDR3nt: TGCGCCAGCAGCCAAGGGACCTCCGACAGGGCCGGCTACACCTTC
d_gene: TRBD1; abundance: -; j_gene: TRBJ1-1; v_gene: TRBV30; CDR3aa: CAWSHTGGAQKGTEAFF; CDR3nt: TGTGCCTGGAGCCATACAGGGGGTGCCCAAAAAGGTACTGAAGCTTTCTTT
d_gene: TRBD1; abundance: -; j_gene: TRBJ1-5; v_gene: TRBV15; CDR3aa: CATSRGTGYNQPQHF; CDR3nt: TGTGCCACCAGCAGGGGGACAGGCTACAATCAGCCCCAGCATTTT
d_gene: -; abundance: -; j_gene: TRBJ2-2; v_gene: TRBV28; CDR3aa: CASSLPPYGELFF; CDR3nt: TGTGCCAGCAGTTTACCCCCGTACGGGGAGCTGTTTTTT
d_gene: -; abundance: -; j_gene: TRBJ2-5; v_gene: TRBV6-1; CDR3aa: CASSEWAQETQYF; CDR3nt: TGTGCCAGCAGTGAATGGGCCCAAGAGACCCAGTACTTC
d_gene: TRBD1; abundance: -; j_gene: TRBJ1-1; v_gene: TRBV15; CDR3aa: CATSRGDRYRFRTEAFF; CDR3nt: TGTGCCACCAGCAGAGGGGACAGATACAGGTTTAGGACTGAAGCTTTCTTT
d_gene: TRBD1; abundance: -; j_gene: TRBJ2-7; v_gene: TRBV5-1; CDR3aa: CASSLGGGEHEQYF; CDR3nt: TGCGCCAGCAGCTTGGGAGGGGGCGAGCACGAGCAGTACTTC
d_gene: -; abundance: -; j_gene: TRBJ1-6; v_gene: TRBV9; CDR3aa: CASSVAGLSSPLHF; CDR3nt: TGTGCCAGCAGCGTAGCAGGGTTAAGTTCACCCCTCCACTTT
d_gene: -; abundance: once; j_gene: TRBJ1-6; v_gene: TRBV12-5; CDR3aa: CASGLIGVQHNSPLHF; CDR3nt: TGTGCTAGTGGTTTGATCGGAGTCCAACATAATTCACCCCTCCACTTT
d_gene: TRBD2; abundance: -; j_gene: TRBJ2-7; v_gene: TRBV18; CDR3aa: CASSPTGLSYLGEQYF; CDR3nt: TGTGCCAGCTCACCAACGGGACTATCGTATTTGGGCGAGCAGTACTTC
d_gene: TRBD1; abundance: -; j_gene: TRBJ2-5; v_gene: TRBV7-9; CDR3aa: CASSLGDRDQETQYF; CDR3nt: TGTGCCAGCAGCTTAGGCGACAGGGATCAAGAGACCCAGTACTTC
d_gene: -; abundance: -; j_gene: TRBJ1-1; v_gene: TRBV30; CDR3aa: CAWTRQLQNTEAFF; CDR3nt: TGTGCCTGGACCCGACAGCTCCAGAACACTGAAGCTTTCTTT
d_gene: TRBD1; abundance: -; j_gene: TRBJ2-7; v_gene: TRBV6-5; CDR3aa: CASRKTGTGVIEQYF; CDR3nt: TGTGCCAGCCGGAAAACCGGGACAGGGGTAATCGAGCAGTACTTC
d_gene: TRBD2; abundance: -; j_gene: TRBJ2-3; v_gene: TRBV6-2/TRBV6-3; CDR3aa: CASSRATSGGALDTQYF; CDR3nt: TGTGCCAGCAGCCGCGCAACTAGCGGGGGGGCTCTAGATACGCAGTATTTT
d_gene: TRBD1; abundance: -; j_gene: TRBJ1-2; v_gene: TRBV5-6; CDR3aa: CASSLGTGARMYTF; CDR3nt: TGTGCCAGCAGCTTGGGGACAGGCGCCAGGATGTACACCTTC
d_gene: TRBD1; abundance: few; j_gene: TRBJ1-1; v_gene: TRBV6-2/TRBV6-3; CDR3aa: CASSDRGKTEAFF; CDR3nt: TGTGCCAGCAGTGACAGGGGTAAAACTGAAGCTTTCTTT
d_gene: -; abundance: -; j_gene: TRBJ1-4; v_gene: TRBV14; CDR3aa: CASSQYGNQGLEKLFF; CDR3nt: TGTGCCAGCAGCCAGTATGGTAACCAGGGTCTCGAAAAACTGTTTTTT